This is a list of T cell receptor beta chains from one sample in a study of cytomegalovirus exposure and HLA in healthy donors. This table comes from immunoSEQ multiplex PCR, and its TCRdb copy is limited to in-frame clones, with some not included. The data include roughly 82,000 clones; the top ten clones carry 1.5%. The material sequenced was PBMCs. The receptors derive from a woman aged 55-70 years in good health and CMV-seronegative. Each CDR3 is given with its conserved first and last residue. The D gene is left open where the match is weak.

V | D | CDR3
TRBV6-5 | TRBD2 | CATHRTSGSSGELFF
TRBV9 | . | CASSVSSTNYEQYF
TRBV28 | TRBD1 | CASSLLGQGGVNEQFF
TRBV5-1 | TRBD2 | CASSLGGTSVPTDTQYF
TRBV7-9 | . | CASSLASGGPLEQYF
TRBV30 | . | CAWSAQGYWYEQYF
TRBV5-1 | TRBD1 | CASRGTGTGNTGELFF
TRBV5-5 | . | CASSLMGALNEKLFF
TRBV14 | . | CASSQEAGVLTDTQYF
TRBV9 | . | CASSVDSSLVNYEQYF
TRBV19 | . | CASTSGGVATQYF
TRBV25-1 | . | CASSDCGTANLNTEAFF
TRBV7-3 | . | CASSLEPNTEAFF